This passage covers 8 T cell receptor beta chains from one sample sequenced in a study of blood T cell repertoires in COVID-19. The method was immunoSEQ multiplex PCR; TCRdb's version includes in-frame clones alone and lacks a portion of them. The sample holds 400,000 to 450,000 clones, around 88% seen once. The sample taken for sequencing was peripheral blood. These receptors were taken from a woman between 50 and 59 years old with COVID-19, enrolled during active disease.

CDR3 nucleotides: TGTGCCAGCAGCTTCTACAGGGATGGCTACACCTTC. Translated: CASSFYRDGYTF. This chain links TRBV7-9 with TRBJ1-2; weak D call: TRBD1 (6 bases). CDR3 length: 12 amino acids. The germline gives CDR1 SEHNR, CDR2 FQNEAQ (reference sequence). V lost 3 bases to trimming and J lost 6 bases, with 8 bases between them. The whole variable domain, filled in from reference TRBV7-9 and TRBJ1-2, reads DTGVSQNPRHKITKRGQNVTFRCDPISEHNRLYWYRQTLGQGPEFLTYFQNEAQLEKSRLLSDRFSAERPKGSFSTLEIQRTEQGDSAMYLCASSFYRDGYTFGSGTRLTVV.

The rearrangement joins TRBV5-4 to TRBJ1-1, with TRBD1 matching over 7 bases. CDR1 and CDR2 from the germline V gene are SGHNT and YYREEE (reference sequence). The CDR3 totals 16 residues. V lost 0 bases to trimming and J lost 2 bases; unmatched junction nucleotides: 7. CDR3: CASSLERDRHNTEAFF. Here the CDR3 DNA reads TGTGCCAGCAGCTTGGAAAGGGACAGACATAACACTGAAGCTTTCTTT.

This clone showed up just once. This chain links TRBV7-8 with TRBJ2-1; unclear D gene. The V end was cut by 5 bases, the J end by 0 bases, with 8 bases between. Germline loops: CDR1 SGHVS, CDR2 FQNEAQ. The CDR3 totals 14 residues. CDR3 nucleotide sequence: TGTGCCAGCAGCCCTACGCCCTCCTACAATGAGCAGTTCTTC. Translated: CASSPTPSYNEQFF.

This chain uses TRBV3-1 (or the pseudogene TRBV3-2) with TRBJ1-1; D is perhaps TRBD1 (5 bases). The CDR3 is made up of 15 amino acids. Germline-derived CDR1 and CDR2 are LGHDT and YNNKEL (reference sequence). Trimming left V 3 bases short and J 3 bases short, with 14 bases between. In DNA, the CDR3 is TGTGCCAGCAGCCATCGAGTGGGCAGGGACACTGAAGCTTTCTTT. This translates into CASSHRVGRDTEAFF.

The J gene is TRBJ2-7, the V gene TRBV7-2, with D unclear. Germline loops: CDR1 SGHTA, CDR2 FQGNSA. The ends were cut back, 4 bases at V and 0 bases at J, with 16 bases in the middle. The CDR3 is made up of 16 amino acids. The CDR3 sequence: CASSYWPVTSSYEQYF. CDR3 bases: TGTGCCAGCAGCTATTGGCCCGTGACTTCCTCCTACGAGCAGTACTTC.

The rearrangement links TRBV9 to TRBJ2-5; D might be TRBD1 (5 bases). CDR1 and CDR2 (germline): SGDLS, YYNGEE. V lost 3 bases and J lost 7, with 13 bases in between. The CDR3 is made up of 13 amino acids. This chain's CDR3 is CASSAGGAWTQYF. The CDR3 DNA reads TGTGCCAGCAGCGCCGGTGGGGCGTGGACCCAGTACTTC.

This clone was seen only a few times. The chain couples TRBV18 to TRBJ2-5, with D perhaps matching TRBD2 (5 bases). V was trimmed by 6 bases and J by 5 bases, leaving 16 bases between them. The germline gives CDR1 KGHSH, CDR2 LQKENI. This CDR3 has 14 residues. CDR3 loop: CASSPRGPGETQYF. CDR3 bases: TGTGCCAGCTCGCCCCGAGGGCCGGGGGAGACCCAGTACTTC.

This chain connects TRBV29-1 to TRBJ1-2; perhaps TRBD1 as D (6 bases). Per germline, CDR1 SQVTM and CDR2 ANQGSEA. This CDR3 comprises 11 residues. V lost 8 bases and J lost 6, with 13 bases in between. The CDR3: CSYREGNGYTF. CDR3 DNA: TGCAGCTACAGGGAGGGGAATGGCTACACCTTC. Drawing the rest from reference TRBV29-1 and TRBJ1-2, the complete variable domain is SAVISQKPSRDICQRGTSLTIQCQVDSQVTMMFWYRQQPGQSLTLIATANQGSEATYESGFVIDKFPISRPNLTFSTLTVSNMSPEDSSIYLCSYREGNGYTFGSGTRLTVV.